Listed here are 2 T cell receptor beta chains from one sample, sequenced in a study of T cell responses to AZD1222 COVID-19 vaccine (dated by TCRdb to the early 2020s). This sample's time point label indicates: baseline before first vaccination. Receptor amplification or capture employed the immunoSEQ multiplex PCR assay. This is the immuneACCESS table as TCRdb keeps it, with only in-frame sequences that have V and J called. A part of the clones is gone; compared with another copy, unresolved V genes explain less than half, and the rest is unexplained. A total of approximately 73,000 clones appear in this sample, 84% of them only once. Of the sample, over 8% is held by the ten largest clones. The material sequenced was peripheral blood, taken on day 0 of AZD1222 vaccination. The origin of the receptors is an adult in good health.

This clone was detected a few times. The V and J genes are TRBV19 and TRBJ1-2; a possible D gene is TRBD1 (5 bases). Trimming cost V 4 bases and J 3 bases, with 6 bases left between them. The CDR3 is 12 residues long. In germline, CDR1 is LNHDA, CDR2 SQIVND (reference sequence). CDR3 in DNA: TGTGCCAGTAGTAGGGGGGACTATGGCTACACCTTC. Amino acid sequence: CASSRGDYGYTF.

The chain couples TRBV29-1 to TRBJ1-2, with no clear D. The length of the CDR3 is 16 residues. Trimming left V 0 bases short and J 1 base short, with 15 bases between. CDR1 is SQVTM and CDR2 is ANQGSEA in the germline V gene. The CDR3, as DNA: TGCAGCGTTGAAGATCGTCTTTTAGGGCGTAACTATGGCTACACCTTC. Translated, it gives CSVEDRLLGRNYGYTF.